These T cell receptor beta chains were read from a single sample in a study of T cell responses to AZD1222 COVID-19 vaccine. Libraries were prepared by immunoSEQ multiplex PCR; TCRdb keeps only in-frame clonotypes and omits some of them. The sample records around 140,000 clones, over 85% being singletons. Sample: peripheral blood, taken on day 0 of AZD1222 vaccination. The source of these receptors is an adult in good health. Each CDR3 is given with its conserved first and last residue. D genes are given only for firm matches. Clone sizes are given selectively: once, few, many, or a class where the clone is expanded.

v_call	clone_size	j_call	d_call	cdr3_nt	cdr3_aa
TRBV3-1/TRBV3-2	NA	TRBJ1-1	NA	TGTGCCAGCAGCCAAGGAGGGGTTTACACTGAAGCTTTCTTT	CASSQGGVYTEAFF
TRBV7-3	NA	TRBJ2-5	TRBD2	TGTGCCAGCAGCTGGATAGCGGGAGGGCAAGAGACCCAGTACTTC	CASSWIAGGQETQYF
TRBV27	once	TRBJ2-3	TRBD2	TGTGCCAGCAGTTTATTGACTAGCGGGGGCACAGATACGCAGTATTTT	CASSLLTSGGTDTQYF
TRBV11-2	NA	TRBJ1-4	NA	TGTGCCAGCAGCTCGAGGGGAGGAAATGAAAAACTGTTTTTT	CASSSRGGNEKLFF
TRBV12-3/TRBV12-4	NA	TRBJ1-1	NA	TGTGCCAGCAGTCACTCTACGAACTCTGAAGCTTTCTTT	CASSHSTNSEAFF
TRBV28	NA	TRBJ1-2	TRBD1	TGTGCCAGCAGTCAAGCCGGGACAGGGGATGGCTACACCTTC	CASSQAGTGDGYTF
TRBV6-5	NA	TRBJ2-7	NA	TGTGCCAGCAGTTACTCGCGGTCGGGATCCGTCTACGAGCAGTACTTC	CASSYSRSGSVYEQYF
TRBV10-2	NA	TRBJ1-6	TRBD1	TGCGCCAGCAGTGAGCGCGGGACAGGACGTTCACCCCTCCACTTT	CASSERGTGRSPLHF
TRBV30	NA	TRBJ2-3	TRBD2	TGTGCCTGGAGAGTGGGGCGGGAGCTAACAGATACGCAGTATTTT	CAWRVGRELTDTQYF
TRBV19	NA	TRBJ1-2	NA	TGTGCCAGTAGTATCGACAGTAGAGGCGGTAGTGGCTACACCTTC	CASSIDSRGGSGYTF
TRBV7-9	NA	TRBJ2-3	TRBD2	TGTGCCAGCAGCTACGGGACTAGCGGGAGGACAGATACGCAGTATTTT	CASSYGTSGRTDTQYF
TRBV19	NA	TRBJ2-1	NA	TGTGCCAGTAGTCCTGGCGACGAAAGCTCCTACAATGAGCAGTTCTTC	CASSPGDESSYNEQFF
TRBV7-8	NA	TRBJ1-5	TRBD1	TGTGCCAGCAGCGTCCGGGACAGGGGGCTACATCAGCCCCAGCATTTT	CASSVRDRGLHQPQHF
TRBV30	NA	TRBJ2-7	NA	TGTGCCTGGAGTGTCGACGGGGTTAAGTACTTC	CAWSVDGVKYF